One sample yielded the 15 T cell receptor beta chains listed below, sequenced in a study of shared clonotypes between healthy human individuals. Produced via immunoSEQ multiplex PCR; TCRdb's table is partial and in-frame only. The profile shows about 490,000 clones, around 80% of them singletons. The material sequenced was PBMCs. These receptors all come from a woman aged 40 to 50 in good health. Some clones in this sample may be carry-over from other donors' samples.

This clone was counted a few times. The chain recombines TRBV30 with TRBJ1-2; 7 positions match TRBD1. CDR3 length equals 12 residues. Germline CDR1 GTSNPN, CDR2 SVGIG (reference sequence). The trim removed 7 bases at V and 8 bases at J, leaving 10 bases unmatched. CDR3 in DNA: TGTGCCTCAGACAGGGAGGCAAAGGGCTACACCTTC. It translates to CASDREAKGYTF.

On this clone itself: A far larger clone is a single base away, which makes a read error likely. The chain employs TRBV30 and TRBJ1-2; D is perhaps TRBD1 (6 bases). This CDR3 is built from 17 residues. Trimming cost V 4 bases and J 4 bases, with 25 bases left between them. CDR1 and CDR2 (germline): GTSNPN, SVGIG (reference sequence). The chain's CDR3 is CAWISPRTRGRGYGYTF. For the CDR3, the DNA is TGTGCCTGGATCTCTCCGAGGACCAGGGGTCGGGGCTATGGCTACACCTTC.

This clone appeared many times. The rearrangement uses TRBV19 and TRBJ2-7, with 8 positions matching TRBD1. The CDR3 totals 13 residues. The germline CDR1 and CDR2 sequences are LNHDA and SQIVND (reference sequence). Trimming removed 4 bases from V and 5 bases from J; junction bases left unmatched: 4. The CDR3 DNA sequence: TGTGCCAGTAGTAGCAGGGGGCCTAACGAGCAGTACTTC. It specifies CASSSRGPNEQYF.

The chain employs TRBV7-8 and TRBJ1-5, with 7 bases lining up with TRBD1. Germline V gene sequence: CDR1 SGHVS, CDR2 FQNEAQ. The CDR3 covers 13 residues. The trim removed 5 bases at V and 2 bases at J, leaving 0 bases unmatched. CDR3 nucleotide sequence: TGTGCCAGCAGCACAGGGGGCAATCAGCCCCAGCATTTT. It yields the protein CASSTGGNQPQHF.

The rearrangement uses TRBV11-2 and TRBJ1-6; 9 bases line up with TRBD1. Germline assignment: CDR1 SGHAT and CDR2 FQNNGV. The CDR3 spans 15 residues. The V segment lost 1 base and the J segment 6 bases; nucleotides outside the gene matches: 1. CDR3 in DNA: TGTGCCAGCAGCTTAGGGACAGGGGTTAATTCACCCCTCCACTTT. Amino acid sequence: CASSLGTGVNSPLHF.

The V and J genes are TRBV11-2 and TRBJ1-2; D perhaps matches TRBD1 (5 bases). The CDR3 extends over 13 amino acids. CDR1 and CDR2 from the germline V gene are SGHAT and FQNNGV. Trimming took 3 bases from V and 2 from J, leaving 7 bases between them. The CDR3 sequence is CASSFRGNYGYTF. The CDR3 DNA reads TGTGCCAGCAGCTTTCGGGGGAACTATGGCTACACCTTC.

Notes on this clone: The sample carries other DNA sequences with the same CDR3. The chain links TRBV28 to TRBJ1-5; D gene unclear. Germline CDR1 reads MDHEN; CDR2 reads SYDVKM. V lost 5 bases and J lost 2, with 4 bases in between. The CDR3 has 12 residues. CDR3 sequence: CASSLGNQPQHF. The CDR3 bases are TGTGCCAGCAGTCTCGGCAATCAGCCCCAGCATTTT.

V usage is TRBV7-2 and J usage is TRBJ1-5; possibly TRBD1 for D (6 bases). The CDR3 consists of 17 residues. CDR1 and CDR2 (germline): SGHTA, FQGNSA. The V and J ends lost 0 bases and 0 bases respectively, with 12 bases between them. CDR3: CASSLASTGHSNQPQHF. In DNA form, the CDR3 reads TGTGCCAGCAGCTTAGCGAGTACAGGGCATAGCAATCAGCCCCAGCATTTT.

The CDR3 region is CSVGGGQGQYYGYTF. The CDR3 DNA reads TGCAGCGTTGGGGGCGGACAGGGCCAATACTATGGCTACACCTTC. This chain uses TRBV29-1 with TRBJ1-2; TRBD1 matches 8 bases. Germline CDR1 is SQVTM and CDR2 is ANQGSEA. This CDR3 has 15 amino acids. The V and J ends lost 4 bases and 3 bases, in that order; junction bases with no gene match: 10. The full variable domain, in which reference TRBV29-1 and TRBJ1-2 provide the parts outside the CDR3, is SAVISQKPSRDICQRGTSLTIQCQVDSQVTMMFWYRQQPGQSLTLIATANQGSEATYESGFVIDKFPISRPNLTFSTLTVSNMSPEDSSIYLCSVGGGQGQYYGYTFGSGTRLTVV.

V gene TRBV5-1 combines with J gene TRBJ2-2; tentatively, D is TRBD2 (5 bases). This CDR3 is built from 15 residues. Trimming cost V 3 bases and J 5 bases, with 14 bases left between them. Germline V lookup: CDR1 SGHRS, CDR2 YFSETQ. The CDR3 DNA is TGCGCCAGCAGCTCCGGACTCTCGGAGACCGGGGAGCTGTTTTTT. Its translation: CASSSGLSETGELFF.

This chain joins TRBV7-9 and TRBJ1-1, with 7 positions matching TRBD1. After removal of 8 bases from V and 5 bases from J, the junction contained 8 bases not matched to a gene. The CDR3 runs to 13 residues. The V gene's germline CDR1 is SEHNR and CDR2 FQNEAQ (reference sequence). CDR3 region: CASFVRGTTEAFF. CDR3 coding DNA: TGTGCCAGCTTTGTCAGGGGGACAACTGAAGCTTTCTTT.

The chain has TRBV10-1 and TRBJ2-7; 7 bases align to TRBD1. The V segment lost 8 bases and the J segment 3 bases; nucleotides outside the gene matches: 4. Germline CDR1 and CDR2: WNHNN and SYGVQD (reference sequence). CDR3 length equals 12 residues. The CDR3 here is CASRRDSYEQYF. The CDR3 DNA follows: TGCGCCAGCCGCCGGGACAGCTACGAGCAGTACTTC.

The CDR3, as DNA: TGTGCCAGCAGTGAAGGTTGGGGGGAGGATACGCAGTATTTT. This translates into CASSEGWGEDTQYF. The chain is built from TRBV2 and TRBJ2-3, with a weak D call TRBD2 (6 bases). The CDR3 totals 14 residues. V lost 1 base and J 6 bases, leaving 11 bases between the germline ends. Germline CDR1 is SNHLY and CDR2 is FYNNEI.

J is TRBJ1-5 and V is TRBV2; 9 nucleotides agree with TRBD1. In germline, CDR1 is SNHLY, CDR2 FYNNEI. Trimming cost V 0 bases and J 6 bases; bases outside gene matches: 3. This CDR3 region has 15 residues. The CDR3 loop reads CASSEAGTGSQPQHF. The CDR3 DNA sequence: TGTGCCAGCAGTGAAGCGGGGACAGGGAGTCAGCCCCAGCATTTT.

The V and J genes are TRBV6-6 and TRBJ1-4, with D perhaps matching TRBD1 (5 bases). This CDR3 is 15 amino acids long. Trimming left V 3 bases short and J 2 bases short, with 10 bases between. Looked up from germline, CDR1 is MNHNY and CDR2 is SVGAGI (reference sequence). CDR3 in DNA: TGTGCCAGCAGTTATGCCGGGACGACTAATGAAAAACTGTTTTTT. This codes for CASSYAGTTNEKLFF.